The entry that follows covers one TCR beta chain sequence. The data are from a study of blood T cell repertoires in COVID-19. Repertoires were generated with immunoSEQ multiplex PCR, while TCRdb's copy carries only in-frame clones and drops some. In the table there are some 73,000 clones, around 77% of which are singletons. The CDR3 sequence is 16 residues long. The V gene's germline CDR1 is SGHNT and CDR2 YYREEE (reference sequence). The junction had 7 bases not matched to a gene; V was cut back by 2 bases and J by 1 base. The chain has TRBV5-4 and TRBJ2-3; TRBD2 matches at 7 bases. The specimen sequenced was peripheral blood. This sequence originates from a man in his 70s with COVID-19, enrolled during active disease. This CDR3 reads CASSFLAGDGTDTQYF. The CDR3 DNA follows: TGTGCCAGCAGCTTTCTCGCGGGAGATGGCACAGATACGCAGTATTTT.